This T cell receptor (beta chain) was profiled in a study of regulatory T cells in long-lasting Graves disease. Time point noted: newly diagnosed GD, antithyroid drugs for less than 3 months. PBMCs provided the RNA from which the TCR library was made. In this cohort, patients came from an endocrinology department located in Xi'an, China. This clonotype was counted ten times or more. CDR3 regions were amplified by Arm-PCR using iRepertoire HTBI primers to build TCR beta libraries. Each CDR3 protein gets one entry after TCRdb re-called the multiplex PCR reads with MiXCR. Of approximately 350,000 distinct CDR3 sequences detected, about 17% appear once; the ten largest clones hold 20%. The sample was also reused in another study, on T cells in Graves' hyperthyroidism and ophthalmopathy.

This specimen consisted of peripheral blood mononuclear cells (PBMCs), obtained at new diagnosis, from a patient treated with antithyroid drugs. The sequence was obtained from a woman aged 18-30 years with Graves disease.

The CDR3 here is CASSPTGQGSGANVLTF. CDR3 sequence (DNA): TGTGCCAGCTCACCAACGGGACAGGGGTCTGGGGCCAACGTCCTGACTTTC. The genes are TRBV18 and TRBJ2-6, with TRBD1 matching 10 bases. The germline V gene has CDR1 KGHSH and CDR2 LQKENI. Trimming cost V 2 bases and J 1 base; bases outside gene matches: 2. The CDR3 contains 17 residues.